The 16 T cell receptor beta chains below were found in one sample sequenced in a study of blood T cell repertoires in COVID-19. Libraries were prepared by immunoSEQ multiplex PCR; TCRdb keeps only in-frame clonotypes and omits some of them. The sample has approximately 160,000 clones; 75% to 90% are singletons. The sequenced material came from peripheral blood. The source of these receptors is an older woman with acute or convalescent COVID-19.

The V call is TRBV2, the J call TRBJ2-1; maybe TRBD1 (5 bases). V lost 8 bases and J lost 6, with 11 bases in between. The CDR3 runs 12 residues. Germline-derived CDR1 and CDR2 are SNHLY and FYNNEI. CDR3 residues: CASRSQGNEQFF. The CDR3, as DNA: TGTGCCAGCCGTTCCCAGGGCAATGAGCAGTTCTTC.

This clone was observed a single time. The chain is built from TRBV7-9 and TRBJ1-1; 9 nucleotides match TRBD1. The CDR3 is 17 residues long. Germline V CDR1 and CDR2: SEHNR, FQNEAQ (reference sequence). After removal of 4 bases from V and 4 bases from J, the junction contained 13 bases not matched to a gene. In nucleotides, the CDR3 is TGTGCCAGCAGCTCGGGACAGGGAGGGACAAGGGGCACTGAAGCTTTCTTT. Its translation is CASSSGQGGTRGTEAFF.

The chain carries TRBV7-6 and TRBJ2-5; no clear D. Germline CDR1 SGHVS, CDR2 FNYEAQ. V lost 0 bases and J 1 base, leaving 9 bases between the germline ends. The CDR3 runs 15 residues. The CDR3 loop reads CASSLASGIQETQYF. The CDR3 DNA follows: TGTGCCAGCAGCTTAGCATCGGGTATCCAAGAGACCCAGTACTTC.

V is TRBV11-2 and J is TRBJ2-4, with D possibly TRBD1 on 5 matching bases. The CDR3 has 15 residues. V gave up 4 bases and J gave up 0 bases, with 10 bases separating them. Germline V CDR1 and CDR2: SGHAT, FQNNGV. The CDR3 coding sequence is TGTGCCAGCAGCTGGGGCAGGGTAGCCAAAAACATTCAGTACTTC. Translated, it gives CASSWGRVAKNIQYF.

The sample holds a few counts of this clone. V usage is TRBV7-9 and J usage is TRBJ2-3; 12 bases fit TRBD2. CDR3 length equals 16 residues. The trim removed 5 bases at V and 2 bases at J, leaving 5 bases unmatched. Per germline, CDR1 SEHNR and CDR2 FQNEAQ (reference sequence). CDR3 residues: CASSTRTSGDTDTQYF. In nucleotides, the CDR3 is TGTGCCAGCAGCACGAGGACTAGCGGGGACACAGATACGCAGTATTTT. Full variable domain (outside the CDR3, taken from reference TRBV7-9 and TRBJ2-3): DTGVSQNPRHKITKRGQNVTFRCDPISEHNRLYWYRQTLGQGPEFLTYFQNEAQLEKSRLLSDRFSAERPKGSFSTLEIQRTEQGDSAMYLCASSTRTSGDTDTQYFGPGTRLTVL.

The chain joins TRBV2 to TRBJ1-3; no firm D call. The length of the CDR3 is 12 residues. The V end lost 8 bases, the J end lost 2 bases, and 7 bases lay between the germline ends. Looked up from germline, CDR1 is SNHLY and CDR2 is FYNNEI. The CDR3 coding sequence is TGTGCCAGCGGGAGTCCTGGAAACACCATATATTTT. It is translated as CASGSPGNTIYF.

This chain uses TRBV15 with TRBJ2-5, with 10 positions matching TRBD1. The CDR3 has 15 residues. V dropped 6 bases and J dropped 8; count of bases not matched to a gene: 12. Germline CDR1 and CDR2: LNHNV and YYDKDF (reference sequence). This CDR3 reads CATRGPGQGIFTQYF. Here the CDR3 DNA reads TGTGCCACCAGGGGACCGGGACAGGGGATTTTTACCCAGTACTTC.

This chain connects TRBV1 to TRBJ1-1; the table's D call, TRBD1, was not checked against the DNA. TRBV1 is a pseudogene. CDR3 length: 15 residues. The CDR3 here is CTSSQPRDRVTEAFF. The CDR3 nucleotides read TGCACCAGCAGCCAACCCCGGGACAGGGTCACTGAAGCTTTCTTT.

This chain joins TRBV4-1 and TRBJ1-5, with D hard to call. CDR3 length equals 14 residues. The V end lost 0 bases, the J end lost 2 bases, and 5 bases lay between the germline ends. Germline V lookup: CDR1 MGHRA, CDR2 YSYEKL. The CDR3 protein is CASSQDPGNQPQHF. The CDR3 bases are TGCGCCAGCAGCCAAGATCCGGGCAATCAGCCCCAGCATTTT.

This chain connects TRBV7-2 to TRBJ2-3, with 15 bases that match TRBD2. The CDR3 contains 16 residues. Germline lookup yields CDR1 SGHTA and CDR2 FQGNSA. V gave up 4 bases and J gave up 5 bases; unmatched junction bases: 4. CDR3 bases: TGTGCCAGCAGCTCTGGACTAGCGGGGGGGCAAGATACGCAGTATTTT. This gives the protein CASSSGLAGGQDTQYF.

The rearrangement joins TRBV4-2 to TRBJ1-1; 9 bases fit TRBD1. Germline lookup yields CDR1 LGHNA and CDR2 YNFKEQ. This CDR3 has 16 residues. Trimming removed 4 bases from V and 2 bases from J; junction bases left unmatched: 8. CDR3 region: CASSPNRGPLNTEAFF. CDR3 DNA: TGTGCCAGCAGCCCTAACAGGGGGCCCCTTAACACTGAAGCTTTCTTT.

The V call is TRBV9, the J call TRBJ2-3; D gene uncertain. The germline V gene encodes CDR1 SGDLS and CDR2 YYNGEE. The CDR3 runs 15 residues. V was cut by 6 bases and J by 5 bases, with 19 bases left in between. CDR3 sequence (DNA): TGTGCCAGCACCGAGGTATACTCCACCGGAGATACGCAGTATTTT. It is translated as CASTEVYSTGDTQYF.

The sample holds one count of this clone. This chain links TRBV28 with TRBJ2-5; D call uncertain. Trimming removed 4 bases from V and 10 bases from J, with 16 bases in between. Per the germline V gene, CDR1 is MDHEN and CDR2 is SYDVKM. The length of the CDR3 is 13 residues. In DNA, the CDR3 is TGTGCCAGCAGTTGGCGGAGTCCGCCTGACCAGTACTTC. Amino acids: CASSWRSPPDQYF.

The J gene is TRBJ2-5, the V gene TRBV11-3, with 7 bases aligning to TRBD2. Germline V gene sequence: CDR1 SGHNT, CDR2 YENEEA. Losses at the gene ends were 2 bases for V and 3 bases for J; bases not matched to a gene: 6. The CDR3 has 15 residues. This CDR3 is CASSLYSGREETQYF. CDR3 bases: TGTGCCAGCAGCTTATATTCAGGGAGGGAAGAGACCCAGTACTTC.

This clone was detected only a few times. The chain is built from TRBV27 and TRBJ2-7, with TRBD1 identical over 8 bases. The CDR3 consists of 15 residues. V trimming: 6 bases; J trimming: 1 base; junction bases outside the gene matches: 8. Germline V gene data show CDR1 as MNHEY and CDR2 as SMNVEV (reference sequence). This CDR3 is CASSLTGGKSYEQYF. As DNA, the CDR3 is TGTGCCAGCAGCCTTACAGGGGGTAAATCCTACGAGCAGTACTTC.

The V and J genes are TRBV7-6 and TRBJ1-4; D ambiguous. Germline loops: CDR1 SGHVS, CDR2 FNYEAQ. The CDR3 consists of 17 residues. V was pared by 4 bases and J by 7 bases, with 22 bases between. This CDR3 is CASSSLLDVEGGEKLFF. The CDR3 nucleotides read TGTGCCAGCAGCTCTCTTTTGGACGTCGAGGGTGGTGAAAAACTGTTTTTT. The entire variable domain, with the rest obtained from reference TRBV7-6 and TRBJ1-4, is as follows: GAGVSQSPRYKVTKRGQDVALRCDPISGHVSLYWYRQALGQGPEFLTYFNYEAQQDKSGLPNDRFSAERPEGSISTLTIQRTEQRDSAMYRCASSSLLDVEGGEKLFFGSGTQLSVL.